One sample yielded the 29 T cell receptor beta chains listed below, sequenced in a study of radiation and T cells in renal cell carcinoma. Time point: blood 2 weeks post-SBRT. Treatment here: 15 Gy SBRT to primary tumor, nephrectomy 4 weeks later. The repertoire was sequenced with immunoSEQ multiplex PCR; TCRdb's copy has only in-frame clones and lacks some. This table has about 130,000 clones, 88% appearing once. Sequencing used blood, obtained from a patient whose treatment included radiotherapy and nephrectomy. Receptors were obtained from a woman in her 70s with renal cell carcinoma.

The CDR3 protein is CASSPGTRRGETQYF. The CDR3 DNA reads TGTGCCAGCAGCCCCGGGACTAGAAGAGGTGAGACCCAGTACTTC. The chain links TRBV7-2 to TRBJ2-5; 8 bases match TRBD2. This CDR3 region has 15 residues. CDR1 is SGHTA and CDR2 is FQGNSA in the germline V gene. J was trimmed by 5 bases and V by 5 bases; bases with no gene match: 10.

The CDR3 sequence is CASSSKGQVPYEQYF. In DNA form, the CDR3 reads TGTGCCAGCAGTTCGAAGGGCCAAGTACCCTACGAGCAGTACTTC. The V call is TRBV27, the J call TRBJ2-7, with D uncertain. With 4 bases removed from V and 2 bases from J, the gap between germline ends came to 15 bases. CDR1 and CDR2 (germline): MNHEY, SMNVEV (reference sequence). The CDR3 length is 15 residues.

The chain employs TRBV5-4 and TRBJ2-1, with 11 bases matching TRBD2. The CDR3 extends over 16 amino acids. Per the germline V gene, CDR1 is SGHNT and CDR2 is YYREEE (reference sequence). After removal of 1 base from V and 7 bases from J, the junction contained 7 bases not matched to a gene. CDR3 in amino acids: CASSLLSGGAVNEQFF. The CDR3 DNA follows: TGTGCCAGCAGCTTGCTTAGCGGGGGGGCGGTGAATGAGCAGTTCTTC.

V gene TRBV13 combines with J gene TRBJ2-4; perhaps TRBD1 as D (7 bases). The CDR3 is 16 residues long. Germline CDR1 reads PRHDT; CDR2 reads FYEKMQ (reference sequence). The V and J ends lost 5 bases and 1 base respectively, with 15 bases between them. CDR3 sequence: CASSLIRGVAKNIQYF. CDR3 DNA sequence: TGTGCCAGCAGCCTGATCAGGGGGGTGGCCAAAAACATTCAGTACTTC. The variable domain in full, completed from reference TRBV13 and TRBJ2-4, reads AAGVIQSPRHLIKEKRETATLKCYPIPRHDTVYWYQQGPGQDPQFLISFYEKMQSDKGSIPDRFSAQQFSDYHSELNMSSLELGDSALYFCASSLIRGVAKNIQYFGAGTRLSVL.

This clone was detected only once. The chain joins TRBV14 to TRBJ2-1; D is undetermined. V shed 2 bases and J shed 10 bases, with 6 bases lying between them. This CDR3 is built from 11 residues. Germline CDR1 is SGHDN and CDR2 is FVKESK. For the CDR3, the DNA is TGTGCCAGCAGCCAAAGGACCGAGCAGTTCTTC. Its translation is CASSQRTEQFF.

The chain carries TRBV19 and TRBJ2-1, with TRBD1 identical over 10 bases. Germline values: CDR1 LNHDA, CDR2 SQIVND (reference sequence). The V segment lost 4 bases and the J segment 12 bases; nucleotides outside the gene matches: 12. This CDR3 comprises 15 residues. CDR3 sequence (DNA): TGTGCCAGTAGTACCCTGGACAGGGGGAAGTTTGGGCAGTTCTTC. Translated: CASSTLDRGKFGQFF.

The rearrangement joins TRBV6-1 to TRBJ2-5, with 7 nucleotides matching TRBD1. CDR3 length: 14 residues. V lost 6 bases and J lost 2; bases outside the gene matches: 6. Looked up from germline, CDR1 is MNHNS and CDR2 is SASEGT. CDR3 nucleotides: TGTGCCAGCAGAAGGGACAGCCTACAAGAGACCCAGTACTTC. It specifies CASRRDSLQETQYF.

The chain carries TRBV28 and TRBJ1-5; TRBD1 is a possible D gene (6 bases). V was shortened by 6 bases and J by 2 bases, with 11 bases between the two germline ends. There are 14 residues in the CDR3. Germline V CDR1 and CDR2: MDHEN, SYDVKM. The CDR3 DNA reads as TGTGCCAGCAGGGAGGGGGGTGGCAATCAGCCCCAGCATTTT. Translation: CASREGGGNQPQHF.

The chain uses TRBV4-1 and TRBJ1-2, with D unresolved. Looked up from germline, CDR1 is MGHRA and CDR2 is YSYEKL. The CDR3 is made up of 15 amino acids. V was clipped by 2 bases and J by 7 bases, with 17 bases between them. The CDR3 spells CASSQTADYPFGYTF. CDR3 coding DNA: TGCGCCAGCAGCCAAACCGCGGATTACCCATTTGGCTACACCTTC.

This chain links TRBV11-3 with TRBJ2-7; TRBD1 is a possible D gene (6 bases). The CDR3 has 16 residues. V was cut by 0 bases and J by 3 bases, with 15 bases left in between. The germline CDR1 and CDR2 sequences are SGHNT and YENEEA. The CDR3 loop reads CASSLEGRRGGYEQYF. CDR3 nucleotides: TGTGCCAGCAGCTTAGAAGGTCGCAGGGGCGGCTACGAGCAGTACTTC.

The CDR3 DNA is TGTGCCAGCAATGCGGCCCAGGGCACAGATACGCAGTATTTT. Amino acids: CASNAAQGTDTQYF. The chain couples TRBV5-4 to TRBJ2-3; no clear D. This CDR3 comprises 14 residues. Germline loops: CDR1 SGHNT, CDR2 YYREEE (reference sequence). The V gene lost 6 bases and the J gene lost 1 base, with 12 bases spanning the gap.

This chain uses TRBV9 with TRBJ2-1; 9 bases map to TRBD2. Per the germline V gene, CDR1 is SGDLS and CDR2 is YYNGEE. The CDR3 sequence is 17 residues long. The trim removed 0 bases at V and 9 bases at J, leaving 13 bases unmatched. The CDR3 DNA sequence: TGTGCCAGCAGCGTAGAATCATTTCCTAGCGGGGCTGGTGAGCAGTTCTTC. As protein: CASSVESFPSGAGEQFF.

This rearrangement joins TRBV19 to TRBJ2-6; TRBD2 matches at 9 bases. Germline V lookup: CDR1 LNHDA, CDR2 SQIVND (reference sequence). The CDR3 totals 17 residues. V was clipped by 1 base and J by 3 bases; unmatched bases: 4. Here the CDR3 reads CASSIGGRAGGANVLTF. The DNA for the CDR3 is TGTGCCAGTAGTATAGGCGGGAGGGCAGGTGGGGCCAACGTCCTGACTTTC. Complete variable domain (other parts from reference TRBV19 and TRBJ2-6): DGGITQSPKYLFRKEGQNVTLSCEQNLNHDAMYWYRQDPGQGLRLIYYSQIVNDFQKGDIAEGYSVSREKKESFPLTVTSAQKNPTAFYLCASSIGGRAGGANVLTFGAGSRLTVL.

The V call is TRBV14, the J call TRBJ2-2; TRBD1 agrees at 8 bases. The germline V gene has CDR1 SGHDN and CDR2 FVKESK. This CDR3 is built from 18 residues. Trimming at V came to 0 bases and at J to 1 base, leaving 7 bases not matched to a gene. The CDR3 sequence is CASSQELPGTGNTGELFF. The CDR3 DNA sequence: TGTGCCAGCAGCCAAGAACTACCGGGGACAGGGAACACCGGGGAGCTGTTTTTT.

The chain uses TRBV4-1 and TRBJ1-6, with TRBD1 identical over 10 bases. Losses at the gene ends were 4 bases for V and 12 bases for J; bases not matched to a gene: 6. The CDR3 extends over 14 amino acids. Germline V gene data show CDR1 as MGHRA and CDR2 as YSYEKL. In DNA, the CDR3 is TGCGCCAGCAGCCCGGGACAGGGGCTAGGACCCCTCCACTTT. Residues: CASSPGQGLGPLHF.

The chain employs TRBV5-4 and TRBJ1-1, with a tentative D call TRBD1 (6 bases). Between the trimmed V and J ends, which lost 4 bases and 1 base, there was a span of 8 bases. The CDR3 length is 13 residues. Germline values: CDR1 SGHNT, CDR2 YYREEE (reference sequence). The CDR3 coding sequence is TGTGCCAGCAGCCCACAGGGGAACACTGAAGCTTTCTTT. Protein: CASSPQGNTEAFF.

The rearrangement uses TRBV6-5 and TRBJ2-7; tentative D call: TRBD2 (6 bases). The CDR3 is 13 amino acids. V shed 6 bases and J shed 3 bases, with 12 bases lying between them. Germline V gene lookup returns CDR1 MNHEY and CDR2 SVGAGI. The CDR3: CASSPAAGYEQYF. For the CDR3, the DNA is TGTGCCAGCAGCCCGGCAGCGGGCTACGAGCAGTACTTC.

This chain uses TRBV5-1 with TRBJ1-1; D unresolved. The CDR3 length is 14 residues. V gave up 0 bases and J gave up 2 bases, with 8 bases separating them. From germline, CDR1 is SGHRS and CDR2 YFSETQ. The CDR3, as DNA: TGCGCCAGCAGCTTGGCGGGGTACAACACTGAAGCTTTCTTT. This codes for CASSLAGYNTEAFF.

The chain is built from TRBV29-1 and TRBJ2-1; D may be TRBD2 (5 bases). The CDR3 runs to 14 residues. Germline V gene data show CDR1 as SQVTM and CDR2 as ANQGSEA. V lost 4 bases and J 2 bases, leaving 12 bases between the germline ends. DNA of the CDR3: TGCAGCGTTGGTCGTCTAGCCGCCTACAATGAGCAGTTCTTC. Its protein is CSVGRLAAYNEQFF.

This rearrangement joins TRBV7-2 to TRBJ2-4; TRBD2 might be the D (6 bases). V lost 6 bases and J 1 base, leaving 13 bases between the germline ends. CDR1 and CDR2 (germline): SGHTA, FQGNSA. The CDR3 extends over 15 amino acids. CDR3 bases: TGTGCCAGCAGGGCTCTGCGGGGCGCCAAAAACATTCAGTACTTC. This sequence encodes CASRALRGAKNIQYF. Complete variable domain (other parts from reference TRBV7-2 and TRBJ2-4): GAGVSQSPSNKVTEKGKDVELRCDPISGHTALYWYRQSLGQGLEFLIYFQGNSAPDKSGLPSDRFSAERTGGSVSTLTIQRTQQEDSAVYLCASRALRGAKNIQYFGAGTRLSVL.

This chain joins TRBV5-1 and TRBJ2-5; no firm D call. Germline loops: CDR1 SGHRS, CDR2 YFSETQ. This CDR3 region has 14 residues. V lost 0 bases and J lost 5, with 11 bases in between. The chain's CDR3 is CASSLGKIRETQYF. The CDR3, as DNA: TGCGCCAGCAGCTTGGGGAAAATCAGGGAGACCCAGTACTTC.

The chain is built from TRBV29-1 and TRBJ1-2; D not resolved. CDR3 length equals 12 residues. Germline V gene data show CDR1 as SQVTM and CDR2 as ANQGSEA. With 6 bases removed from V and 2 bases from J, the gap between germline ends came to 10 bases. The CDR3 nucleotides read TGCAGCGTCGGAGGGAGGAACTATGGCTACACCTTC. Translating it yields CSVGGRNYGYTF. Based on the CDR3 plus reference TRBV29-1 and TRBJ1-2, the full variable domain is SAVISQKPSRDICQRGTSLTIQCQVDSQVTMMFWYRQQPGQSLTLIATANQGSEATYESGFVIDKFPISRPNLTFSTLTVSNMSPEDSSIYLCSVGGRNYGYTFGSGTRLTVV.

The chain links TRBV27 to TRBJ1-6, with D hard to call. Germline CDR1 and CDR2: MNHEY and SMNVEV (reference sequence). Trimming took 6 bases from V and 7 from J, leaving 16 bases between them. The CDR3 covers 15 residues. The CDR3 DNA reads TGTGCCAGCAGGACGCTGGCCCTAGAGAATTCACCCCTCCACTTT. Encoded protein: CASRTLALENSPLHF.

The V call is TRBV9, the J call TRBJ2-5; no clear D. Looked up from germline, CDR1 is SGDLS and CDR2 is YYNGEE. Trimming cost V 0 bases and J 5 bases, with 5 bases left between them. The CDR3 has 12 residues. The CDR3 sequence is CASSVDGETQYF. The CDR3 DNA is TGTGCCAGCAGCGTAGATGGGGAGACCCAGTACTTC.

The genes are TRBV12-1 and TRBJ1-3; the table's D call TRBD1 went unverified against the DNA. TRBV12-1 is a pseudogene locus. The CDR3 is 16 residues long. CDR3 in amino acids: CASSLPNRDTGNTIYF. The CDR3 bases are TGTGCCAGCAGCTTACCGAACAGGGACACTGGAAACACCATATATTTT.

The genes are TRBV5-4 and TRBJ2-7; the D call may be TRBD1 or TRBD2 (5 bases each). The length of the CDR3 is 14 residues. Germline values: CDR1 SGHNT, CDR2 YYREEE (reference sequence). V shed 3 bases and J shed 5 bases, with 15 bases lying between them. The CDR3 is CASSSPGTKDEQYF. The CDR3 region has the DNA TGTGCCAGCAGCTCCCCCGGGACGAAGGACGAGCAGTACTTC.

V and J are TRBV28 and TRBJ1-1; D gene uncertain. Trimming pared 4 bases from V and 1 base from J, leaving 10 bases between. This CDR3 comprises 14 residues. Germline-derived CDR1 and CDR2 are MDHEN and SYDVKM. The CDR3 loop reads CASSSTGPNTEAFF. CDR3 nucleotides: TGTGCCAGCAGTTCCACTGGACCGAACACTGAAGCTTTCTTT.

The rearrangement links TRBV19 to TRBJ1-1, with D maybe TRBD1 (5 bases). The V gene's germline CDR1 is LNHDA and CDR2 SQIVND (reference sequence). The CDR3 consists of 18 residues. V dropped 4 bases and J dropped 2 bases, with 23 bases sitting between them. In DNA, the CDR3 is TGTGCCAGTAGTAGGCCCCCGACAGATTCCCAAAGAAACACTGAAGCTTTCTTT. Translating it yields CASSRPPTDSQRNTEAFF.

V usage is TRBV21-1 and J usage is TRBJ2-7; TRBD1, the table's D call, lacks a check against the DNA. TRBV21-1 is recorded as a pseudogene. There are 13 residues in the CDR3. CDR3 sequence (DNA): TGTGCCAGCAGCCCCGGGACAGGGGACGAGCAGTACTTC. It translates to CASSPGTGDEQYF.